These T cell receptor beta chains were read from a single sample in a study of blood T cell repertoires in COVID-19. Sequencing was performed with immunoSEQ multiplex PCR; in TCRdb, only in-frame clones are kept and a portion is missing. Of about 190,000 clones in the sample, around 82% were seen once. Source material: PBMCs or T cells enriched from blood (not recorded which). The receptors were gathered from a woman between 55 and 75 years old with acute COVID-19. Both conserved end residues are part of each CDR3. D genes are given only for firm matches. For some rows the clone size is stated as once, few or many, or as a class when expanded; others skip it.

d_gene,abundance,v_gene,j_gene,CDR3aa,CDR3nt
TRBD2,.,TRBV4-2,TRBJ2-3,CASSLLAGGYPDTQYF,TGTGCCAGCAGCTTACTAGCGGGGGGGTACCCAGATACGCAGTATTTT
.,.,TRBV24-1,TRBJ1-4,CATSDPGRGVEKLFF,TGTGCCACCAGTGACCCAGGGAGGGGCGTTGAAAAACTGTTTTTT
TRBD1,.,TRBV19,TRBJ1-5,CASIDRGQGNQPQHF,TGTGCCAGTATCGACAGGGGGCAAGGCAATCAGCCCCAGCATTTT
.,once,TRBV6-2/TRBV6-3,TRBJ2-7,CASSTPVEGYEQYF,TGTGCCAGCAGTACCCCGGTGGAGGGCTACGAGCAGTACTTC
.,.,TRBV24-1,TRBJ1-2,CATSVPGGYGYTF,TGTGCCACCAGTGTCCCTGGAGGCTATGGCTACACCTTC
.,.,TRBV7-2,TRBJ2-3,CASSLGQGGQDTQYF,TGTGCCAGCAGCTTAGGGCAGGGAGGTCAGGATACGCAGTATTTT
TRBD1,.,TRBV24-1,TRBJ1-4,CATSGGTGVRGEKLFF,TGTGCCACCAGTGGCGGGACAGGGGTGAGGGGTGAAAAACTGTTTTTT
TRBD1,.,TRBV10-2,TRBJ1-2,CASRERQGFDGYTF,TGCGCCAGCAGGGAAAGACAGGGATTCGATGGCTACACCTTC
.,.,TRBV7-2,TRBJ1-1,CASSHHSPSGVATEAFF,TGTGCCAGCAGTCACCACTCCCCATCAGGGGTGGCCACTGAAGCTTTCTTT
TRBD1,.,TRBV3-1/TRBV3-2,TRBJ1-5,CASSKGTGQNQPQHF,TGTGCCAGCAGCAAAGGGACAGGTCAAAATCAGCCCCAGCATTTT
.,.,TRBV5-8,TRBJ2-2,CASSRRQTSGELFF,TGTGCCAGCAGTCGTAGACAGACGAGCGGGGAGCTGTTTTTT
TRBD1,.,TRBV11-2,TRBJ1-1,CASSSITQGGTEAFF,TGTGCCAGCAGCTCCATCACACAGGGGGGAACTGAAGCTTTCTTT
TRBD1,.,TRBV5-1,TRBJ1-1,CASGGTTTGTTEAFF,TGCGCCAGCGGGGGTACGACGACAGGGACCACTGAAGCTTTCTTT
.,.,TRBV7-2,TRBJ2-7,CASSSYGGLNEQYF,TGTGCCAGCAGCTCGTACGGGGGTTTGAACGAGCAGTACTTC
TRBD1,.,TRBV11-2,TRBJ2-5,CASSSLTTGTEETQYF,TGTGCCAGCAGCTCCCTTACTACCGGGACAGAAGAGACCCAGTACTTC
TRBD1,.,TRBV19,TRBJ1-2,CASSVDRDRIYYGYTF,TGTGCCAGTAGTGTCGACCGGGACAGAATTTATTATGGCTACACCTTC
.,.,TRBV11-3,TRBJ2-5,CASSLAAGQETQYF,TGTGCCAGCAGCTTGGCAGCGGGCCAAGAGACCCAGTACTTC
.,.,TRBV6-6,TRBJ2-3,CASSSIGGLGGDTQYF,TGTGCCAGCAGCTCCATAGGCGGGTTGGGCGGGGATACGCAGTATTTT
.,.,TRBV27,TRBJ1-1,CASSLLDSLGAEAFF,TGTGCCAGCAGTCTACTGGACAGTTTGGGCGCTGAAGCTTTCTTT
.,.,TRBV2,TRBJ2-1,CASSEPGQGGDNEQFF,TGTGCCAGCAGTGAACCGGGCCAGGGGGGAGACAATGAGCAGTTCTTC
.,few,TRBV4-1,TRBJ1-2,CASSQDSGGNYGYTF,TGCGCCAGCAGCCAAGATTCGGGGGGAAACTATGGCTACACCTTC
.,.,TRBV27,TRBJ1-2,CASGQQESYGYTF,TGTGCCAGCGGGCAACAGGAAAGCTATGGCTACACCTTC
.,.,TRBV4-2,TRBJ1-3,CASSPRHSGNTIYF,TGTGCCAGCAGCCCCCGACACTCTGGAAACACCATATATTTT
.,.,TRBV19,TRBJ1-1,CASSMLGLALNTEAFF,TGTGCCAGTAGTATGTTGGGACTCGCCTTGAACACTGAAGCTTTCTTT
TRBD1,.,TRBV7-9,TRBJ2-5,CASSNTDRGFQETQYF,TGTGCCAGCAGCAACACGGACAGGGGGTTCCAAGAGACCCAGTACTTC
TRBD2,.,TRBV5-6,TRBJ2-1,CASSSRDYYNEQFF,TGTGCCAGCAGCTCCCGGGACTACTACAATGAGCAGTTCTTC
.,.,TRBV4-3,TRBJ1-6,CASSQDATGARAPLHF,TGCGCCAGCAGCCAAGATGCAACAGGAGCCCGGGCACCCCTCCACTTT
TRBD2,few,TRBV7-7,TRBJ2-3,CASSLGLAVDTQYF,TGTGCCAGCAGCTTAGGGCTAGCGGTAGATACGCAGTATTTT
.,few,TRBV21-1,TRBJ2-3,CASSKVNSGGACTDTQYF,TGTGCCAGCAGCAAAGTTAATAGCGGGGGGGCCTGCACAGATACGCAGTATTTT
.,few,TRBV6-2/TRBV6-3,TRBJ1-2,CASSYEGQVTASANYGYTF,TGTGCCAGCAGTTACGAGGGTCAAGTAACGGCGTCAGCTAACTATGGCTACACCTTC
.,.,TRBV18,TRBJ2-5,CASSPPIRVQETQYF,TGTGCCAGCTCACCACCGATTCGGGTACAAGAGACCCAGTACTTC
.,.,TRBV6-4,TRBJ1-6,CASSDSGGYNSPLHF,TGTGCCAGCAGTGACTCTGGGGGGTACAATTCACCCCTCCACTTT
.,.,TRBV5-6,TRBJ1-5,CASSWGDQPQHF,TGTGCCAGCAGCTGGGGGGATCAGCCCCAGCATTTT
.,.,TRBV27,TRBJ2-2,CASSFGSGELFF,TGTGCCAGCAGTTTTGGCAGCGGGGAGCTGTTTTTT
TRBD2,few,TRBV20-1,TRBJ2-1,CSASLRRGSMIEQFF,TGCAGTGCTAGTTTGCGGCGGGGGAGTATGATTGAGCAGTTCTTC
.,.,TRBV9,TRBJ2-7,CASSPSAWDEQYF,TGTGCCAGCAGCCCCAGCGCCTGGGACGAGCAGTACTTC
.,.,TRBV5-5,TRBJ1-2,CASSLERTASTF,TGTGCCAGCAGCTTGGAACGGACAGCCTCCACCTTC
TRBD1,.,TRBV28,TRBJ1-3,CASSTRQGENTIYF,TGTGCCAGCAGTACCCGACAGGGGGAAAACACCATATATTTT
.,.,TRBV5-4,TRBJ2-3,CASSSGGYTDTQYF,TGTGCCAGCAGCTCCGGGGGTTACACAGATACGCAGTATTTT
.,.,TRBV15,TRBJ2-3,CATSRDPIRTRADTQYF,TGTGCCACCAGCAGAGATCCAATAAGGACTCGGGCAGATACGCAGTATTTT
TRBD1,.,TRBV19,TRBJ1-3,CASSIAGGTSGNTIYF,TGTGCCAGTAGTATTGCAGGGGGAACTTCTGGAAACACCATATATTTT
.,.,TRBV11-3,TRBJ1-5,CASSLDPHRRNNQPQHF,TGTGCCAGCAGCTTAGATCCCCACAGAAGGAATAATCAGCCCCAGCATTTT
.,few,TRBV10-1,TRBJ2-2,CASSESGAGELFF,TGCGCCAGCAGTGAGTCAGGGGCCGGGGAGCTGTTTTTT
.,.,TRBV6-6,TRBJ2-3,CASTLYRGGADTQYF,TGTGCCAGCACCCTATATCGGGGTGGTGCAGATACGCAGTATTTT
TRBD1,.,TRBV29-1,TRBJ1-5,CSALGQGGQPQHF,TGCAGCGCCTTAGGACAGGGGGGCCAGCCCCAGCATTTT
TRBD1,.,TRBV4-1,TRBJ2-7,CASSLGTGEGYEQYF,TGCGCCAGCAGCCTCGGGACAGGGGAAGGGTACGAGCAGTACTTC
.,.,TRBV7-9,TRBJ1-1,CASSSSFRGTEAFF,TGTGCCAGCAGCTCGAGCTTTCGGGGCACTGAAGCTTTCTTT
.,.,TRBV24-1,TRBJ2-1,CATSDSIRSAGLDNEQFF,TGTGCCACCAGTGATTCAATACGATCTGCGGGACTTGACAATGAGCAGTTCTTC